This is a list of T cell receptor beta chains from one sample in a study of T cell responses to AZD1222 COVID-19 vaccine. Data came from immunoSEQ multiplex PCR; TCRdb stores just in-frame clones and leaves some out. Among 150,000 to 200,000 clones listed, about 92% were seen once. The material was peripheral blood, obtained 28 days after the second dose of the MenACWY control vaccine. The receptor source for this set is an adult who received the MenACWY meningococcal vaccine as a control. The CDR3 runs from the conserved cysteine through the conserved F or W. A D gene is named only where the DNA matches it firmly. The size entry is marked missing in some rows and otherwise reads once, few, many or a size class.

V	J	size	D	DNA	CDR3
TRBV6-2/TRBV6-3	TRBJ2-7	NA	NA	TGTGCCAGCAGTTTGGGGGGGCGCGAGCAGTACTTC	CASSLGGREQYF
TRBV9	TRBJ2-1	NA	TRBD2	TGTGCCAGCAGCGTTACTAGCGGGGATGAGCAGTTCTTC	CASSVTSGDEQFF
TRBV5-1	TRBJ1-3	NA	NA	TGCGCCAGCAGTGCCCAAGGGGCTGGAAACACCATATATTTT	CASSAQGAGNTIYF
TRBV10-3	TRBJ1-2	NA	NA	TGTGCCATCAGTGCCTGGCAGGCCTATGGCTACACCTTC	CAISAWQAYGYTF
TRBV14	TRBJ2-3	NA	NA	TGTGCCAGCAGCCCCTGGACTCTCGTCACAGATACGCAGTATTTT	CASSPWTLVTDTQYF
TRBV20-1	TRBJ2-1	NA	TRBD1	TGCAGTGCTAGTAACTCCGGGACAGGGGGCTACAATGAGCAGTTCTTC	CSASNSGTGGYNEQFF
TRBV5-1	TRBJ2-3	NA	NA	TGCGCCAGCAGGCCCGGCCCTAGCACAGATACGCAGTATTTT	CASRPGPSTDTQYF
TRBV2	TRBJ2-1	NA	TRBD2	TGTGCCAGCAGTGAAGCGCGGGGGACTAGCGGCGACAATGAGCAGTTCTTC	CASSEARGTSGDNEQFF
TRBV9	TRBJ2-4	NA	NA	TGTGCCAGCAGCGTAGAAAGTGTGTCGGGAGTCCAGTACTTC	CASSVESVSGVQYF
TRBV30	TRBJ2-5	NA	TRBD2	TGTGCCTGGACTTCACTAGCGGGACGGGGGACCCAGTACTTC	CAWTSLAGRGTQYF
TRBV7-2	TRBJ1-1	few	NA	TGTGCCAGCAGTTGGGGGGGGCGGCACCTGAACACTGAAGCTTTCTTT	CASSWGGRHLNTEAFF
TRBV6-5	TRBJ1-6	NA	NA	TGTGCCAGCAGTTACGAGGGTCATAATTCACCCCTCCACTTT	CASSYEGHNSPLHF
TRBV27	TRBJ2-2	NA	TRBD2	TGTGCCAGCCGTAGCGGGAGGGCCGGAGCCGGGGAGCTGTTTTTT	CASRSGRAGAGELFF
TRBV9	TRBJ1-3	NA	NA	TGTGCCAGCAGACGAGACAGCTCTGGAAACACCATATATTTT	CASRRDSSGNTIYF
TRBV18	TRBJ2-5	NA	NA	TGTGCCAGCTCACCACAAGGGATAGGAGAGACCCAGTACTTC	CASSPQGIGETQYF
TRBV5-5	TRBJ1-1	NA	NA	TGTGCCAGCAGCTCGACAGCGCTGAACACTGAAGCTTTCTTT	CASSSTALNTEAFF
TRBV15	TRBJ1-2	NA	TRBD1	TGTGCCACCAGCAGAGGCGGGACAGACTATGGCTACACCTTC	CATSRGGTDYGYTF
TRBV7-9	TRBJ1-2	NA	NA	TGTGCCAGCAGCCTAGGGTCCTACTATGGCTACACCTTC	CASSLGSYYGYTF
TRBV29-1	TRBJ1-1	NA	NA	TGCAGCGTTGAAAGGGGTAACGCTGAAGCTTTCTTT	CSVERGNAEAFF
TRBV5-1	TRBJ1-1	once	NA	TGCGCCAGCAGCTTGTCGGGACAGAACACTGAAGCTTTCTTT	CASSLSGQNTEAFF
TRBV6-4	TRBJ1-5	few	NA	TGTGCCAGCAGTGACTCGTTAGGACAGCCCCAGCATTTT	CASSDSLGQPQHF
TRBV10-2	TRBJ2-7	NA	NA	TGCGCCAGCAGTGAGTTGGGTTACCGCTCCTACGAGCAGTACTTC	CASSELGYRSYEQYF
TRBV30	TRBJ1-2	NA	NA	TGTGCCTGGAGTGCGTGGGGTTGGGAGGATGGCTACACCTTC	CAWSAWGWEDGYTF
TRBV7-2	TRBJ2-7	once	TRBD2	TGTGCCAGCAGCTTAGGGGCTAGCGGGAGGAGCTCCTACGAGCAGTACTTC	CASSLGASGRSSYEQYF
TRBV5-1	TRBJ2-7	NA	NA	TGCGCCAGCAGCTCTAGGTCTTCCTACGAGCAGTACTTC	CASSSRSSYEQYF
TRBV9	TRBJ2-3	NA	NA	TGTGCCAGCAGCGTAGTAGGGGGGAGGGCAGATACGCAGTATTTT	CASSVVGGRADTQYF
TRBV5-5	TRBJ2-2	once	NA	TGTGCCAGCAGCTTGGCCGTCCAGCGGGCTAACACCGGGGAGCTGTTTTTT	CASSLAVQRANTGELFF
TRBV11-2	TRBJ2-7	NA	TRBD2	TGTGCCAGCACCAAAGGGGAGGGCGCACCCTACTTC	CASTKGEGAPYF
TRBV21-1	TRBJ2-5	NA	NA	TGTGCCAGCAGCAAAGTCCAGGGACAGGGGTTTGTTTACCAAGAGACCCAGTACTTC	CASSKVQGQGFVYQETQYF
TRBV2	TRBJ2-1	NA	NA	TGTGCCAGCAGTGAAAACACCTTAACCTACAATGAGCAGTTCTTC	CASSENTLTYNEQFF
TRBV23-1	TRBJ1-1	once	NA	TGCGCCAGCAGTCCCAAAAGGGGATTCAACACTGAAGCTTTCTTT	CASSPKRGFNTEAFF
TRBV10-1	TRBJ1-1	NA	NA	TGCGCCAGCAAAGGGGAGCGGGATGGGATCGCTGAAGCTTTCTTT	CASKGERDGIAEAFF
TRBV7-2	TRBJ1-4	NA	TRBD1	TGTGCCAGCAGCTTCCAGGGGGCAGATGAAAAACTGTTTTTT	CASSFQGADEKLFF
TRBV25-1	TRBJ1-2	once	NA	TGTGCCAGCAGTGATTCAACCGGGACTGGGAGCGGCTACACCTTC	CASSDSTGTGSGYTF
TRBV7-7	TRBJ2-3	NA	NA	TGTGCTAGCAGCTTAGCGCGTGGGCTGTACACAGATACGCAGTATTTT	CASSLARGLYTDTQYF
TRBV18	TRBJ2-3	once	NA	TGTGCCAGCTCTCGCAGCAGCGATACGCAGTATTTT	CASSRSSDTQYF
TRBV27	TRBJ2-1	NA	NA	TGTGCCAGCAGTTTAATTAGCGGACACTACAATGAGCAGTTCTTC	CASSLISGHYNEQFF
TRBV19	TRBJ2-3	once	TRBD1	TGTGCCAGTAGTACTACAGGGGGTACGCAGTATTTT	CASSTTGGTQYF
TRBV11-2	TRBJ2-7	NA	NA	TGTGCCAGCAGCCAGAGCTCCTACGAGCAGTACTTC	CASSQSSYEQYF
TRBV7-8	TRBJ1-3	NA	NA	TGTGCCAGCCACGTGGGGGGCAACTCTGGAAACACCATATATTTT	CASHVGGNSGNTIYF
TRBV29-1	TRBJ2-1	NA	NA	TGCAGCGTTGAATATGCAGGGAATAATGAGCAGTTCTTC	CSVEYAGNNEQFF
TRBV25-1	TRBJ1-5	NA	NA	TGTGCCAGCAGTGACGGGAATCAGCCCCAGCATTTT	CASSDGNQPQHF
TRBV19	TRBJ2-7	NA	NA	TGTGCCAGTAGTGGGCGGGACTTAGGCTCCTACGAGCAGTACTTC	CASSGRDLGSYEQYF